A single sample is the source of the 6 T cell receptor beta chains below, sequenced in a study of cytomegalovirus exposure and HLA in healthy donors (dated by TCRdb to the late 2010s). The library was produced with the immunoSEQ multiplex PCR assay. Sourced from immuneACCESS, this table was stored by TCRdb with only in-frame sequences that have V and J called. A share of the clones is absent; for the studies checked, an unresolved V gene accounts for under half, and the remainder has no known explanation. This sample gives roughly 68,000 clones in total; 96% of them show up just once. The top ten clones comprise 4.5% of the sample. Sequencing used PBMCs. The origin of the receptors is a woman aged 18-29 years in good health and CMV-seropositive.

The V and J genes are TRBV28 and TRBJ1-2; TRBD1 is a possible D gene (6 bases). The CDR3 has 12 residues. The V gene lost 7 bases and the J gene lost 5 bases, with 11 bases spanning the gap. The germline V gene has CDR1 MDHEN and CDR2 SYDVKM. The CDR3 sequence: CASTLRGYGYTF. In DNA form, the CDR3 reads TGTGCCAGCACCCTGAGGGGGTATGGCTACACCTTC.

The gene calls are TRBV27 and TRBJ2-1; TRBD2 is a possible D gene (8 bases). The ends were cut back, 4 bases at V and 9 bases at J, with 37 bases in the middle. CDR3 length: 21 residues. From germline, CDR1 is MNHEY and CDR2 SMNVEV (reference sequence). In DNA form, the CDR3 reads TGTGCCAGCAGTTCCCCTAGGGCCGGAACAGGGGTACTAGCGGTATATAGTGAGCAGTTCTTC. It specifies CASSSPRAGTGVLAVYSEQFF.

The rearrangement uses TRBV4-3 and TRBJ2-2; D not resolved. V lost 0 bases to trimming and J lost 4 bases, with 9 bases between them. The CDR3 runs 15 residues. Looked up from germline, CDR1 is LGHNA and CDR2 is YSLEER. Written as DNA, the CDR3 is TGCGCCAGCAGCCAAGACACCGGGTCCACCGGGGAGCTGTTTTTT. Its protein is CASSQDTGSTGELFF.

The V call is TRBV29-1, the J call TRBJ2-1, with 9 bases aligning to TRBD1. The CDR3 runs to 16 residues. Looked up from germline, CDR1 is SQVTM and CDR2 is ANQGSEA. V lost 0 bases and J lost 8; bases outside the gene matches: 11. Here the CDR3 DNA reads TGCAGCGTTGAAGATCGGTGGGACAGGGTTTCGCATGAGCAGTTCTTC. It encodes CSVEDRWDRVSHEQFF.

Here the CDR3 reads CSAPSSRTQYF. The CDR3 DNA sequence: TGCAGTGCCCCGTCATCCAGGACCCAGTACTTC. The chain uses TRBV20-1 and TRBJ2-5, with unresolved D. Germline CDR1 reads DFQATT; CDR2 reads SNEGSKA (reference sequence). The CDR3 length is 11 residues. The V end was cut by 6 bases, the J end by 7 bases, with 12 bases between.

The chain recombines TRBV5-6 with TRBJ1-3; no reliable D call. The CDR3 spans 14 residues. Trimming removed 4 bases at V and 3 bases at J, with 11 bases between. The germline gives CDR1 SGHDT, CDR2 YYEEEE. CDR3 bases: TGTGCCAGCAGCCAAGATACCTATGGAAACACCATATATTTT. This codes for CASSQDTYGNTIYF.